This TCR beta chain was identified in a study of spatial heterogeneity in lung cancer. The time point was: sample taken at primary tumor resection. Patients with untreated early-stage non-small cell lung cancer, numbering around 71, were the donors. Tumor, nontumor lung or frozen PBMC supplied whole RNA that was sequenced unsorted. In the library, each TCR cDNA molecule bore its own unique molecular identifier. One entry per CDR3 protein, called by TCRdb with MiXCR from the 5' RACE reads. Among about 92,000 distinct CDR3 sequences listed, less than 15% were seen once. This CDR3 contains 14 residues. The V and J ends lost 6 bases and 5 bases respectively, with 16 bases between them.

The chain recombines TRBV12-3 or TRBV12-4 with TRBJ1-1; weak D call: TRBD1 (5 bases). This clonotype was sampled from a male donor with early-stage non-small cell lung cancer. Source: PBMCs, taken at surgery. The CDR3, as DNA: TGTGCCAGCAGACAAAATGACGGGGGAACTGAAGCTTTCTTT. This encodes CASRQNDGGTEAFF.